These 6 T cell receptor beta chains originate from one sample sequenced in a study of OX40 agonist ivuxolimab in advanced cancers. Repertoires were generated with immunoSEQ multiplex PCR, while TCRdb's copy carries only in-frame clones and drops some. In the table there are roughly 100,000 clones, approximately 90% of which are singletons. This specimen was CD4+ or CD8+ T cells sorted from blood, taken in a trial of the OX40 agonist ivuxolimab. Source of these receptors: an adult with an advanced solid tumor such as melanoma, head and neck, liver or kidney cancer.

The chain uses TRBV4-3 and TRBJ2-7, with D tentatively TRBD1 or TRBD2 (6 bases each). Trimming removed 4 bases at V and 2 bases at J, with 15 bases between. Per germline, CDR1 LGHNA and CDR2 YSLEER. The CDR3 consists of 15 residues. The CDR3 coding sequence is TGCGCCAGCAGCCCGGGGGCCGGGGACCCCTACGAGCAGTACTTC. This sequence encodes CASSPGAGDPYEQYF.

V is TRBV30 and J is TRBJ1-4, with D possibly matching TRBD1 (6 bases). V was pared by 5 bases and J by 1 base, with 17 bases between. The CDR3 totals 16 residues. Germline values: CDR1 GTSNPN, CDR2 SVGIG (reference sequence). The CDR3 loop is CAWAGKIGGTNEKLFF. As DNA, the CDR3 is TGTGCCTGGGCAGGGAAGATAGGGGGAACTAATGAAAAACTGTTTTTT. The full variable domain, rest sourced from reference TRBV30 and TRBJ1-4, is SQTIHQWPATLVQPVGSPLSLECTVEGTSNPNLYWYRQAAGRGLQLLFYSVGIGQISSEVPQNLSASRPQDRQFILSSKKLLLSDSGFYLCAWAGKIGGTNEKLFFGSGTQLSVL.

The chain links TRBV7-2 to TRBJ1-2; 7 bases are shared with TRBD1. Trimming cost V 5 bases and J 5 bases; bases outside gene matches: 5. Germline loops: CDR1 SGHTA, CDR2 FQGNSA. CDR3 length equals 13 residues. CDR3: CASSRQGMYGYTF. CDR3 sequence (DNA): TGTGCCAGCAGCCGACAGGGAATGTATGGCTACACCTTC.

The chain carries TRBV2 and TRBJ1-5, with 7 bases that match TRBD1. The V segment lost 5 bases and the J segment 3 bases; nucleotides outside the gene matches: 7. The CDR3 totals 15 residues. CDR1 is SNHLY, CDR2 FYNNEI, per germline. CDR3 nucleotides: TGTGCCAGCAGTCTCGGACAGGTTTACAATCAGCCCCAGCATTTT. Protein sequence: CASSLGQVYNQPQHF.

The chain carries TRBV7-9 and TRBJ2-2; perhaps TRBD1 as D (6 bases). Germline loops: CDR1 SEHNR, CDR2 FQNEAQ (reference sequence). The CDR3 covers 15 residues. V lost 0 bases and J 7 bases, leaving 12 bases between the germline ends. The CDR3 sequence is CASSLARPGDGELFF. In DNA, the CDR3 is TGTGCCAGCAGCTTAGCGCGCCCAGGGGACGGGGAGCTGTTTTTT. The whole variable domain, remainder taken from reference TRBV7-9 and TRBJ2-2, is DTGVSQNPRHKITKRGQNVTFRCDPISEHNRLYWYRQTLGQGPEFLTYFQNEAQLEKSRLLSDRFSAERPKGSFSTLEIQRTEQGDSAMYLCASSLARPGDGELFFGEGSRLTVL.

The chain uses TRBV29-1 and TRBJ2-7; either TRBD1 or TRBD2 may supply D (5 bases each). CDR1 and CDR2 (germline): SQVTM, ANQGSEA. The ends were cut back, 4 bases at V and 6 bases at J, with 10 bases in the middle. CDR3 length equals 11 residues. The CDR3 loop is CSVVEGSEQYF. CDR3 coding DNA: TGCAGCGTTGTCGAGGGGTCCGAGCAGTACTTC.